This entry lists 11 T cell receptor beta chains sequenced from one sample in a study of PD-1 blockade in classical Hodgkin lymphoma. The method was immunoSEQ multiplex PCR; TCRdb's version includes in-frame clones alone and lacks a portion of them. The table records about 98,000 clones, over 85% of them present only once. Brentuximab vedotin exposure varied among the patients, all of whom had relapsed after autologous stem cell transplantation. The sample in question was peripheral blood mononuclear cells (PBMCs), obtained at baseline. The receptors originated from a human donor with classical Hodgkin lymphoma.

The rearrangement joins TRBV10-3 to TRBJ2-7; 7 bases line up with TRBD1. CDR3 size: 15 residues. Looked up from germline, CDR1 is ENHRY and CDR2 is SYGVKD. Trimming cost V 7 bases and J 5 bases; bases outside gene matches: 14. The CDR3 region has the DNA TGTGCCATCACCCAGCCGGGACAGAAGCGCCACGAGCAGTACTTC. Translation gives CAITQPGQKRHEQYF.

A few counts support this clone. The J gene is TRBJ1-2, the V gene TRBV1; the D call TRBD1 from the table was never checked on the DNA. TRBV1 is classified as a pseudogene. The CDR3 contains 13 residues. The CDR3 region is CTSSHGDRDGYTF. The CDR3 bases are TGCACCAGCAGCCACGGAGACAGGGATGGCTACACCTTC.

This clone appeared a single time. The chain joins TRBV6-5 to TRBJ2-5; TRBD2 matches 8 bases. Germline trimming cut 8 bases from V and 4 bases from J; bases unmatched to any gene: 12. Looked up from germline, CDR1 is MNHEY and CDR2 is SVGAGI. The CDR3 is 15 residues long. The CDR3 region is CASASPLGGGETQYF. As DNA, the CDR3 is TGTGCCAGCGCATCCCCTCTCGGGGGGGGAGAGACCCAGTACTTC.

The rearrangement links TRBV30 to TRBJ2-3; D is unclear. This CDR3 region has 10 residues. Per the germline V gene, CDR1 is GTSNPN and CDR2 is SVGIG (reference sequence). Trimming took 2 bases from V and 3 from J, leaving 0 bases between them. CDR3 loop: CAWSTDTQYF. CDR3 nucleotides: TGTGCCTGGAGTACAGATACGCAGTATTTT.

V and J are TRBV10-2 and TRBJ2-3; 11 nucleotides line up with TRBD2. Germline values: CDR1 WSHSY, CDR2 SAAADI. The CDR3 runs 16 residues. Germline trimming cut 7 bases from V and 5 bases from J; bases unmatched to any gene: 11. The CDR3 region is CASTGTSGQKLDTQYF. CDR3 DNA: TGCGCCAGCACCGGGACTAGCGGACAAAAGTTAGATACGCAGTATTTT.

V gene TRBV5-1 combines with J gene TRBJ1-4; 8 bases align to TRBD1. The CDR3 is made up of 15 amino acids. Germline V gene sequence: CDR1 SGHRS, CDR2 YFSETQ. Unmatched junction bases numbered 4, after V lost 0 bases and J lost 6 bases. In nucleotides, the CDR3 is TGCGCCAGCAGCTTGGCCCAGGGGGCCGATGAAAAACTGTTTTTT. It encodes CASSLAQGADEKLFF. The complete variable domain, with remaining parts taken from reference TRBV5-1 and TRBJ1-4, reads KAGVTQTPRYLIKTRGQQVTLSCSPISGHRSVSWYQQTPGQGLQFLFEYFSETQRNKGNFPGRFSGRQFSNSRSEMNVSTLELGDSALYLCASSLAQGADEKLFFGSGTQLSVL.

The rearrangement uses TRBV5-1 and TRBJ1-3; no firm D call. V lost 4 bases to trimming and J lost 4 bases, with 18 bases between them. CDR3 length: 16 residues. Germline CDR1 is SGHRS and CDR2 is YFSETQ. The CDR3 nucleotides read TGCGCCAGCAGCCGCATGGCGTTGTCCAGAGGAAACACCATATATTTT. Its translation is CASSRMALSRGNTIYF.

Here the CDR3 reads CASSLGGFRDTEAFF. The CDR3 coding sequence is TGTGCCAGCAGCCTGGGGGGTTTCAGGGACACTGAAGCTTTCTTT. V gene TRBV28 combines with J gene TRBJ1-1; a weak D match, TRBD1 (5 bases). This CDR3 has 15 residues. Germline lookup yields CDR1 MDHEN and CDR2 SYDVKM. Deletions cut 6 bases from V and 3 bases from J, with 17 bases between.

This rearrangement joins TRBV18 to TRBJ1-1, with D unclear. The CDR3 runs 12 residues. V was pared by 3 bases and J by 10 bases, with 12 bases between. The germline V gene has CDR1 KGHSH and CDR2 LQKENI. The CDR3 loop is CASSPDGMGAFF. The CDR3 DNA reads TGTGCCAGCTCACCGGATGGGATGGGAGCTTTCTTT.

The V call is TRBV27, the J call TRBJ2-4, with 13 nucleotides matching TRBD2. The CDR3 is 17 residues long. Germline V gene data show CDR1 as MNHEY and CDR2 as SMNVEV (reference sequence). With 5 bases clipped from V and 9 bases from J, the junction kept 13 bases outside the gene matches. CDR3: CASSLNPGLAGLGIQYF. The CDR3 DNA reads TGTGCCAGCAGTCTCAACCCGGGACTAGCGGGGCTGGGCATTCAGTACTTC.

The rearrangement links TRBV2 to TRBJ2-1; D call uncertain. The CDR3 totals 13 residues. V was clipped by 1 base and J by 4 bases, with 5 bases between them. Per germline, CDR1 SNHLY and CDR2 FYNNEI. The CDR3 sequence: CASSEGAYNEQFF. In DNA, the CDR3 is TGTGCCAGCAGTGAAGGGGCTTACAATGAGCAGTTCTTC.